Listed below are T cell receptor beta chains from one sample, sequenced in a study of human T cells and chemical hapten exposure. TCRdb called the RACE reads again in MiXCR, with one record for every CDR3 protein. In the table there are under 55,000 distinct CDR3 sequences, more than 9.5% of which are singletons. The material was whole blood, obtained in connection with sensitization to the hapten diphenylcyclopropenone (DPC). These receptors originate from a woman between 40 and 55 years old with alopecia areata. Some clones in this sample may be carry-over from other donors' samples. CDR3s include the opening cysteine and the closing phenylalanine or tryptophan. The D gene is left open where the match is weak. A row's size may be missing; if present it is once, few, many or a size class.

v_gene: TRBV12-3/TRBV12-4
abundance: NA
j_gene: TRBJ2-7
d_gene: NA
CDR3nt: TGTGCCAGCACCCCTTCGGGCAGGTTCTCCTACGAGCAGTACTTC
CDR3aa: CASTPSGRFSYEQYF

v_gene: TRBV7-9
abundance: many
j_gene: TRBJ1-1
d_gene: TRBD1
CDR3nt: TGTGCCAGCAGCTTAGCAGGGACAGTTAGGAATCCCCGAGAATTT
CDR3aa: CASSLAGTVRNPREF

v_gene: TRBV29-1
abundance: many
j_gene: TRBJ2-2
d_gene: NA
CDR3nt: TGCAGCGTTGGAGACACCTACACCGGGGAGCTGTTTTTT
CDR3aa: CSVGDTYTGELFF

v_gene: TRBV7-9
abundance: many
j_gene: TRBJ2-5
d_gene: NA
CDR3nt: TGTGCCAGCAGCTCCAGGCAAGAACAAGAGACCCAGTACTTC
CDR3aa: CASSSRQEQETQYF

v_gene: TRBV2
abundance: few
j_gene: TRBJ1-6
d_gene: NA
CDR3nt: TGTGCCAGCAGCCCTGAACCGGCCGGGGAGTCACCCCTCCACTTT
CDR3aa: CASSPEPAGESPLHF

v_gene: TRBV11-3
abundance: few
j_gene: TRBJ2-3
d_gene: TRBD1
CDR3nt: TGTGCCAGCAGCTCTAGGGGGGACAGGGACGATACGCAGTATTTT
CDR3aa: CASSSRGDRDDTQYF

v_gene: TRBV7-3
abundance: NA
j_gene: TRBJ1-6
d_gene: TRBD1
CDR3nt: TGTGCCAGCAGCCTAGGGACAGGGGGCACGGATTCACCCCTCCACTTT
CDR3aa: CASSLGTGGTDSPLHF

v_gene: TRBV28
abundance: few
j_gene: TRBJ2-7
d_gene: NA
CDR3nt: TGTGCCAGCAGTCCTATAACAAGTTACGAGCAGTACTTC
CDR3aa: CASSPITSYEQYF

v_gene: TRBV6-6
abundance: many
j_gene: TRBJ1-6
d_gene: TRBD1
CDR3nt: TGTGCCAGCACCGGGACAGAAAATTCACCCCTCCACTTT
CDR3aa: CASTGTENSPLHF

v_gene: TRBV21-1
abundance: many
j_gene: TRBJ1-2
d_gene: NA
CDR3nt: TGTGCCAGCAGCAAAGGAGGTATGGGAGTCTATGGCTACACCTTC
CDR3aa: CASSKGGMGVYGYTF

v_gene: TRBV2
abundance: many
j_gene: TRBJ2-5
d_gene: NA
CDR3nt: TGTGCCAGCAAGGGGGGATTCGAGACCCAGTACTTC
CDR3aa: CASKGGFETQYF

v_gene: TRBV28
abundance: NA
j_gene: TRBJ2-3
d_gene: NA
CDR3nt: TGTGCCAGCAGTTTTTGGGAATCGACAGATACGCAGTATTTT
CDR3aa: CASSFWESTDTQYF

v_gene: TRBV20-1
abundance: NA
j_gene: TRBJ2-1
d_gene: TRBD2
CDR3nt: TGCAGTGCTAGGGAGACCGGGACTAGGACAAATGAGCAGTTCTTC
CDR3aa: CSARETGTRTNEQFF

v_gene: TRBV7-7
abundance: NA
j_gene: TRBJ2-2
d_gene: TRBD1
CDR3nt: TGTGCCAGCACCCCGGGACAGGTGACGTTCACCGGGGAGCTGTTTTTT
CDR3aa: CASTPGQVTFTGELFF

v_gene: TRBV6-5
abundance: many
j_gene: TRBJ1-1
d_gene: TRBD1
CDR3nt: TGTGCCAGCAGCCAGGGACAGCGTCCGAATCAAGCTTTCTTT
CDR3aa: CASSQGQRPNQAFF

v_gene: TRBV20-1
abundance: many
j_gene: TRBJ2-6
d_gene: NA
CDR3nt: TGCAGTGCTAGAGCTGGGGCCAACGTCCTGACTTTC
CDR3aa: CSARAGANVLTF

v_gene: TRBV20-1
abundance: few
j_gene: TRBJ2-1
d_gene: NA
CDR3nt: TGCAGTGCTAGAGGACCTCTGGAGGGGCAGTTCTTC
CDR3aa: CSARGPLEGQFF

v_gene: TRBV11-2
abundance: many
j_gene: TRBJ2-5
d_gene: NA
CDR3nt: TGTGCCAGCAGCCCCTCCGGGGGTCGAGAGACCCAGTACTTC
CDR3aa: CASSPSGGRETQYF

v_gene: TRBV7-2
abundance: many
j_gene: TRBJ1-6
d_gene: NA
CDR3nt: TGTGCCAGCAGCCCTCCCTATAATTCACCCCTCCACTTT
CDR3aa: CASSPPYNSPLHF

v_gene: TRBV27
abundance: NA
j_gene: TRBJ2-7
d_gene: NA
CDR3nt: TGTGCCAGCAGTTTGAATCAGGGCAAGGGGGGCGATGAGCAGTACTTC
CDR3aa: CASSLNQGKGGDEQYF

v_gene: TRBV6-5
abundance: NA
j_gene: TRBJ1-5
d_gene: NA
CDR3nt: TGTGCCAGCAGTTACTTCCCTACTCGCACCCGGGGCAGCAATCAGCCCCAGCATTTT
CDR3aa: CASSYFPTRTRGSNQPQHF

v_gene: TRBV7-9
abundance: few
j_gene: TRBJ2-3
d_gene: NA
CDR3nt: TGTGCCAGCAGCTTATCAGGGATCACAGATACGCAGTATTTT
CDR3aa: CASSLSGITDTQYF

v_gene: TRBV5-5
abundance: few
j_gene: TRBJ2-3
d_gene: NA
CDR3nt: TGTGCCAGCAGCATCAGGGGGGGCCGCACAGATACGCAGTATTTT
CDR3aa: CASSIRGGRTDTQYF

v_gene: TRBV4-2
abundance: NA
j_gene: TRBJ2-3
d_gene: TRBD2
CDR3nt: TGTGCCAGCAGCCCGGGCAGCGGGGGGGCCCACGATACGCAGTATTTT
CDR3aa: CASSPGSGGAHDTQYF

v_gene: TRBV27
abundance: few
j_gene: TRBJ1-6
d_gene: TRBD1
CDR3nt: TGTGCCAGCAGTCCGATCTTCGGGACAGAATATTCACCCCTCCACTTT
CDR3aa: CASSPIFGTEYSPLHF

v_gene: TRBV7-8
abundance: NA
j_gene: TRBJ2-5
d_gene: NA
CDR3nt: TGTGCCAGCAGCCCTGGGACTTCTCAAGAGACCCAGTACTTC
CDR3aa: CASSPGTSQETQYF

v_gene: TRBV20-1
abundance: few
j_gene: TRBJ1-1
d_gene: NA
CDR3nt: TGCAGTGCAGGCGCCGGGGCAGGGGTGGCTTTCTTT
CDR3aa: CSAGAGAGVAFF

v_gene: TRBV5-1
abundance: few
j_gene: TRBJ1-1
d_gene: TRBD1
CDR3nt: TGCGCCAGCAGCTGGACAGGGATCACTGAAGCTTTCTTT
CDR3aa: CASSWTGITEAFF

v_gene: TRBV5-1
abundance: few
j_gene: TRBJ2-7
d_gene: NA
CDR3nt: TGCGCCAGCAGCTTGGGTCAGATGCCCTACGAGCAGTACTTC
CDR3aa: CASSLGQMPYEQYF

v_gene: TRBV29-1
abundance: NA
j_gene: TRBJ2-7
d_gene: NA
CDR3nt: TGCAGCGTCCTTTGCGAGCAGTACTTC
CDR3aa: CSVLCEQYF

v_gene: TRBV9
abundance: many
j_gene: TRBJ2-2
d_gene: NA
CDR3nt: TGTGCCAGCACGGCGGCAGGGGGGCCCGGGGAGCTGTTTTTT
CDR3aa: CASTAAGGPGELFF

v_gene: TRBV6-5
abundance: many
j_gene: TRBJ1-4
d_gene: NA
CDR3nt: TGTGCCAGCAGTTACATTAAACAGGGCAATGAAAAACTGTTTTTT
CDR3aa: CASSYIKQGNEKLFF

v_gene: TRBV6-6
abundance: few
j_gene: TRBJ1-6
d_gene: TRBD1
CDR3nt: TGTGCCATCCGGACAGGGGGGGGCTCGGCTTCACCCCTCCACTTT
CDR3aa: CAIRTGGGSASPLHF

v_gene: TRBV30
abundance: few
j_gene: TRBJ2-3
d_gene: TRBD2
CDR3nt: TGTGCCTGGAGGCCGGGGACTAGTTTAGGAAAGCAGTATTTT
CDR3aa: CAWRPGTSLGKQYF

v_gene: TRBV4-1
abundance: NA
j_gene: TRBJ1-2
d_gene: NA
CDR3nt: TGCGCCAGCAGCCCCGACGGCACAGGATACTATGGCTACACCTTC
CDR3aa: CASSPDGTGYYGYTF

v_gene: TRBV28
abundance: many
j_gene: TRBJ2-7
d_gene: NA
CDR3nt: TGTGCCAGCAGTTTACGCGGGACACGGAGTTACGAGCAGTACTTC
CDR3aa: CASSLRGTRSYEQYF

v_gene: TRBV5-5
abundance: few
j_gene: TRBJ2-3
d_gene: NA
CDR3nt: TGTGCCAGCAGCTTGCCTGGGGCCAGCACAGATACGCAGTATTTT
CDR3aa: CASSLPGASTDTQYF

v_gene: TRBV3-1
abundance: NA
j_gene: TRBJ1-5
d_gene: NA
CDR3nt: TGTGCCAGCAGCCAATCGGGACGGCCCGAGGCCCAGCATTTT
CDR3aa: CASSQSGRPEAQHF

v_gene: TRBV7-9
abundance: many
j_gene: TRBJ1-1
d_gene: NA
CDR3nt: TGTGCCAGCAGCCCCCCTCCGATGAACACTGAAGCTTTCTTT
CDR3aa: CASSPPPMNTEAFF

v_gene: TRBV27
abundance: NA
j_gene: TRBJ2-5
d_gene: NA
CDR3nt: TGTGCCAGCAGGACAGGAGTCGGAGCCCAGTACTTC
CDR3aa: CASRTGVGAQYF

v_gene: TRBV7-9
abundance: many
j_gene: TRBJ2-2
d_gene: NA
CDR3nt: TGTGCCAGCAGCTGGGGAGTTACGAACACCGGGGAGCTGTTTTTT
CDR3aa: CASSWGVTNTGELFF